The subject of this entry is one TCR beta chain. Antigen: not known. The data were taken from a study of T cell responses to AZD1222 COVID-19 vaccine. Study results and limitations: Baseline seropositivity characterized only a handful of AZD1222 recipients.

Sequencing was performed with immunoSEQ multiplex PCR; in TCRdb, only in-frame clones are kept and a portion is missing. This table holds more than 95,000 clones, around 89% found once. The CDR3 is 17 amino acids. Germline V CDR1 and CDR2: LGHNA, YNFKEQ. The ends were cut back, 2 bases at V and 4 bases at J, with 15 bases in the middle. The chain is built from TRBV4-2 and TRBJ1-6; D not certain. The receptor's source is an adult in good health. The sequencing here drew on peripheral blood, taken on day 0 of AZD1222 vaccination. CDR3 region: CASSQPTSGGYNSPLHF. The CDR3 coding sequence is TGTGCCAGCAGCCAACCTACGAGCGGTGGATATAATTCACCCCTCCACTTT.